Presented here are 16 T cell receptor beta chains from one specimen sequenced in a study of cytomegalovirus exposure and HLA in healthy donors. Method: immunoSEQ multiplex PCR; TCRdb's copy keeps in-frame clones and lacks some. The profile shows about 190,000 clones, approximately 83% of them singletons. Material: PBMCs. The receptor source for this set is a woman aged 18-35 years in good health and CMV-seropositive.

The rearrangement links TRBV9 to TRBJ2-2, with 7 bases aligning to TRBD2. V trimming: 3 bases; J trimming: 3 bases; junction bases outside the gene matches: 2. The germline V gene encodes CDR1 SGDLS and CDR2 YYNGEE. The CDR3 has 14 residues. DNA for the CDR3: TGTGCCAGCAGCGGGACTAGGGACACCGGGGAGCTGTTTTTT. As protein: CASSGTRDTGELFF.

This chain joins TRBV18 and TRBJ2-3, with D possibly being TRBD2 (5 bases). The CDR3 runs 15 residues. Trimming took 1 base from V and 4 from J, leaving 12 bases between them. From germline, CDR1 is KGHSH and CDR2 LQKENI. Here the CDR3 reads CASSPRETRPDTQYF. The CDR3 DNA reads TGTGCCAGCTCACCACGGGAGACCCGGCCAGATACGCAGTATTTT.

The chain combines TRBV19 with TRBJ1-5; a weak D match, TRBD1 (6 bases). CDR1 is LNHDA and CDR2 is SQIVND in the germline V gene (reference sequence). Deletions cut 6 bases from V and 3 bases from J, with 12 bases between. CDR3 length: 14 residues. The CDR3 DNA reads as TGTGCCAGTAGAGGCGGACAGATCAATCAGCCCCAGCATTTT. It codes for CASRGGQINQPQHF.

The V call is TRBV5-1, the J call TRBJ2-5; TRBD1 is a possible D gene (6 bases). The V and J ends lost 2 bases and 4 bases respectively, with 21 bases between them. The CDR3 runs to 17 residues. Germline CDR1 SGHRS, CDR2 YFSETQ. This chain's CDR3 is CASSLGIRTASGETQYF. DNA of the CDR3: TGCGCCAGCAGCTTAGGGATAAGGACAGCCTCGGGAGAGACCCAGTACTTC.

This chain uses TRBV21-1 with TRBJ1-2. TRBV21-1 is termed a pseudogene. This CDR3 contains 19 residues. This CDR3 reads CASSKVRRTGGDLNYGYTF. The CDR3 DNA reads as TGTGCCAGCAGCAAAGTTCGGCGTACCGGGGGAGACCTTAACTATGGCTACACCTTC.

This rearrangement joins TRBV7-2 to TRBJ2-3, with TRBD1 matching over 8 bases. The CDR3 has 16 residues. The V and J ends lost 8 bases and 5 bases, in that order; junction bases with no gene match: 15. Germline CDR1 reads SGHTA; CDR2 reads FQGNSA. The CDR3 protein is CASLPRQGTYLDTQYF. As DNA, the CDR3 is TGTGCCAGCCTCCCCCGACAGGGGACTTATTTAGATACGCAGTATTTT.

In regard to this clone: Mismatch with germline at one junction end may stem from a read error. The CDR3 region is CASSSLREGGNSPLHF. The CDR3 bases are TGCGCCAGTAGCTCCCTCAGGGAGGGAGGTAATTCACCCCTCCACTTT. V and J are TRBV5-1 and TRBJ1-6, with TRBD1 as a possible D gene (5 bases). Germline CDR1 reads SGHRS; CDR2 reads YFSETQ. The CDR3 contains 16 residues.

This chain links TRBV19 with TRBJ1-5; D gene unclear. Germline CDR1 reads LNHDA; CDR2 reads SQIVND (reference sequence). V gave up 7 bases and J gave up 6 bases, with 10 bases separating them. The CDR3 has 12 amino acids. The CDR3 is CASTGGAQPQHF. The CDR3 DNA is TGTGCCAGTACGGGTGGTGCTCAGCCCCAGCATTTT.

This sequence joins TRBV11-2 and TRBJ2-3; D may be TRBD2 (6 bases). The CDR3 runs 14 residues. Germline V gives CDR1 SGHAT, CDR2 FQNNGV. V lost 10 bases and J lost 0, with 14 bases in between. The CDR3 loop reads CATSPGLSTDTQYF. In nucleotides, the CDR3 is TGTGCCACCAGTCCGGGACTTAGCACAGATACGCAGTATTTT.

The chain combines TRBV4-3 with TRBJ1-2; D is uncertain. Trimming shortened V by 2 bases and J by 8 bases, and 18 bases separated the two germline ends. Germline V CDR1 and CDR2: LGHNA, YSLEER. The CDR3 sequence is 15 residues long. CDR3 sequence (DNA): TGCGCCAGCAGCCAAAGGGAGGGTGCCCTCGGCGGCTACACCTTC. This translates into CASSQREGALGGYTF.

On this clone itself: As the CDR3 is not closed by the conserved phenylalanine or tryptophan, this likely results from a read error. It is unclear where the CDR3 begins or ends on the DNA, so no DNA is shown, and the CDR3 is as TCRdb lists it. This chain joins TRBV7-2 and TRBJ1-4; TRBD1 is the table's D call, not checked against the DNA. Germline CDR1 and CDR2: SGHTA and FQGNSA. The CDR3 length equals 10 residues, ends included. CDR3 sequence: CASSLGIRLL.

The V gene is TRBV7-2, the J gene TRBJ2-3; the D gene is possibly TRBD2 (6 bases). The CDR3 runs to 14 residues. The ends were cut back, 5 bases at V and 8 bases at J, with 17 bases in the middle. The V gene's germline CDR1 is SGHTA and CDR2 FQGNSA. The CDR3 DNA reads as TGTGCCAGCAGCCGTTTAGCGGCGGCAGGTACGCAGTATTTT. Residues: CASSRLAAAGTQYF.

Notes on this clone: Within the sample, other DNA sequences also encode this same CDR3. The chain joins TRBV5-1 to TRBJ1-2, with TRBD1 matching over 9 bases. The CDR3 has 14 residues. Losses at the gene ends were 4 bases for V and 5 bases for J; bases not matched to a gene: 6. From germline, CDR1 is SGHRS and CDR2 YFSETQ. The CDR3 region has the DNA TGCGCCAGCAGCCCGGGACAGGGACCGTATGGCTACACCTTC. Its protein is CASSPGQGPYGYTF.

This sequence joins TRBV5-1 and TRBJ1-2; D remains unclear. The CDR3 runs to 12 residues. V was clipped by 4 bases and J by 5 bases, with 9 bases between them. Germline V gene data show CDR1 as SGHRS and CDR2 as YFSETQ. CDR3 sequence reads: CASSGGLYGYTF. CDR3 coding DNA: TGCGCCAGCAGCGGAGGACTGTATGGCTACACCTTC.

The chain links TRBV9 to TRBJ2-5, with 11 bases matching TRBD2. CDR3 length: 16 amino acids. Germline trimming cut 3 bases from V and 5 bases from J; bases unmatched to any gene: 9. The V gene's germline CDR1 is SGDLS and CDR2 YYNGEE. The CDR3 nucleotides read TGTGCCAGCAGCGCCTACGAGGGGACTAGCGGTGAGACCCAGTACTTC. This gives the protein CASSAYEGTSGETQYF.

V gene TRBV7-9 combines with J gene TRBJ1-1; a possible D gene is TRBD1 (6 bases). Trimming took 5 bases from V and 1 from J, leaving 11 bases between them. The germline CDR1 and CDR2 sequences are SEHNR and FQNEAQ (reference sequence). The CDR3 totals 14 residues. CDR3 in DNA: TGTGCCAGCAGCCAAATGACAGGGAACACTGAAGCTTTCTTT. Translation gives CASSQMTGNTEAFF. Full variable domain (remainder filled in from reference TRBV7-9 and TRBJ1-1): DTGVSQNPRHKITKRGQNVTFRCDPISEHNRLYWYRQTLGQGPEFLTYFQNEAQLEKSRLLSDRFSAERPKGSFSTLEIQRTEQGDSAMYLCASSQMTGNTEAFFGQGTRLTVV.